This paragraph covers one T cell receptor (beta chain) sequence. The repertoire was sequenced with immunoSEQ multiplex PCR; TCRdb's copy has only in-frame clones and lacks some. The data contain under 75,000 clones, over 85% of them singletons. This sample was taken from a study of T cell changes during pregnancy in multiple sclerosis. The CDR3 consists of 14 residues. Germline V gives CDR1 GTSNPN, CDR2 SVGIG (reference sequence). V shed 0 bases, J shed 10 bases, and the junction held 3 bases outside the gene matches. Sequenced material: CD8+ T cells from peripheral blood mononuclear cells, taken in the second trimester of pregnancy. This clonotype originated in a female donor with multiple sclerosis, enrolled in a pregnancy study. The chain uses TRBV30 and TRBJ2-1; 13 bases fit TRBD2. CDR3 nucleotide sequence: TGTGCCTGGAGTGTCGGGACTAGCGGGACCGAGCAGTTCTTC. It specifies CAWSVGTSGTEQFF.